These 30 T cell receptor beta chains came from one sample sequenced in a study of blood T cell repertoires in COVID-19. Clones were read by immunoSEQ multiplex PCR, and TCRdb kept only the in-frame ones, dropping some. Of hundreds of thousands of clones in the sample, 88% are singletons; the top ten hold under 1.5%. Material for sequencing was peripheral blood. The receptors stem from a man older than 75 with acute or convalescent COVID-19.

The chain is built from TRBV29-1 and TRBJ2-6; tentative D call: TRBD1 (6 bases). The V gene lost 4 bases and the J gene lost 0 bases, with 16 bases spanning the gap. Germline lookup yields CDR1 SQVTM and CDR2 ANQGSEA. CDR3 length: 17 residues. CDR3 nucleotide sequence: TGCAGCGTTGTACTGGGGGCCTTAAGCTCTGGGGCCAACGTCCTGACTTTC. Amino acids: CSVVLGALSSGANVLTF. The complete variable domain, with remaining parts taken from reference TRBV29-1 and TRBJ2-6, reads SAVISQKPSRDICQRGTSLTIQCQVDSQVTMMFWYRQQPGQSLTLIATANQGSEATYESGFVIDKFPISRPNLTFSTLTVSNMSPEDSSIYLCSVVLGALSSGANVLTFGAGSRLTVL.

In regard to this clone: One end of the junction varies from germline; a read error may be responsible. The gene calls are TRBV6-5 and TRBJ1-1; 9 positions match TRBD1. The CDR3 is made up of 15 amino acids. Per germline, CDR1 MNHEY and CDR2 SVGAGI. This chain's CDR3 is CASSDSDGTGSKAFF. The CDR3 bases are TGTGCCAGCAGTGACTCTGACGGGACAGGGTCTAAAGCTTTCTTT.

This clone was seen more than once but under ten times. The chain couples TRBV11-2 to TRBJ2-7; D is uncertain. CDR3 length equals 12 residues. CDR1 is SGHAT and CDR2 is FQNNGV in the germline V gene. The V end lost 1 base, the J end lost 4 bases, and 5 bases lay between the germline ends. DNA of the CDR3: TGTGCCAGCAGCTTAGCCAGGTACGAGCAGTACTTC. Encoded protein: CASSLARYEQYF.

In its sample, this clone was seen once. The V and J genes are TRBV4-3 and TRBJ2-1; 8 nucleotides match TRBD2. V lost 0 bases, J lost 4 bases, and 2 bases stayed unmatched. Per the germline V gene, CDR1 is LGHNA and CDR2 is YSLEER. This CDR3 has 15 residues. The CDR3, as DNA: TGCGCCAGCAGCCAAGACGGGAGGGAGTACAATGAGCAGTTCTTC. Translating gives CASSQDGREYNEQFF.

The CDR3 DNA is TGTGCCAGCAGTTTATCCGGGGGAGGGCGCACAGATACGCAGTATTTT. Translating it yields CASSLSGGGRTDTQYF. The chain links TRBV27 to TRBJ2-3; 7 positions agree with TRBD2. V lost 0 bases and J lost 1; bases outside the gene matches: 4. This CDR3 comprises 16 residues. The germline gives CDR1 MNHEY, CDR2 SMNVEV (reference sequence).

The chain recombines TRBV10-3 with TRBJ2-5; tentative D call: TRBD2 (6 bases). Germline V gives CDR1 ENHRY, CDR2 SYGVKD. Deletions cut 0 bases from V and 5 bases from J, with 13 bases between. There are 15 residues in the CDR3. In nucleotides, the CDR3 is TGTGCCATCAGTGAGTCGATGGAGGGGATGGAGACCCAGTACTTC. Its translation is CAISESMEGMETQYF.

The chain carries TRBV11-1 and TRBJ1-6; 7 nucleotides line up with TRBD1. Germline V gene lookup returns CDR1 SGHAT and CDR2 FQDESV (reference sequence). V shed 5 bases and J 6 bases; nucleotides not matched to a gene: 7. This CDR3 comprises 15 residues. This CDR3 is CASSMTDRVNSPLHF. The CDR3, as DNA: TGTGCCAGCAGCATGACTGACAGGGTTAATTCACCCCTCCACTTT.

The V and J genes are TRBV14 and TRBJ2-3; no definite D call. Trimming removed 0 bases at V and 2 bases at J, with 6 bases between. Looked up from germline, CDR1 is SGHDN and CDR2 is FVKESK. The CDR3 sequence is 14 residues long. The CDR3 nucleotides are TGTGCCAGCAGCCAAGAAAGCTACACAGATACGCAGTATTTT. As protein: CASSQESYTDTQYF.

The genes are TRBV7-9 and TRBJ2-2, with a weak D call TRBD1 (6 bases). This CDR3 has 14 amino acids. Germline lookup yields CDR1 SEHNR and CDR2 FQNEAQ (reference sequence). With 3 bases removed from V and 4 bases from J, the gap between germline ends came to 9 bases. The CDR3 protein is CASSLGALTGELFF. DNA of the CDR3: TGTGCCAGCAGCTTGGGGGCTCTCACCGGGGAGCTGTTTTTT.

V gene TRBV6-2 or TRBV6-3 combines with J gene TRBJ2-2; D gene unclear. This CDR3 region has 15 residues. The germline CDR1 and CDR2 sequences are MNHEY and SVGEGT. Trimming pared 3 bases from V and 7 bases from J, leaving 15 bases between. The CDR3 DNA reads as TGTGCCAGCAGTTATTCAGGATATACCAACGGGGAGCTGTTTTTT. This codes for CASSYSGYTNGELFF.

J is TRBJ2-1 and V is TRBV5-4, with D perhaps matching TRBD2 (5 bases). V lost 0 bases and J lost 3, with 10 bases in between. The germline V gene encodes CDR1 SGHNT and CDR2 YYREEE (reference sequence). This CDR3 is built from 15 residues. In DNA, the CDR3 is TGTGCCAGCAGCTTGGGCACTCGGGGCTACAATGAGCAGTTCTTC. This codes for CASSLGTRGYNEQFF. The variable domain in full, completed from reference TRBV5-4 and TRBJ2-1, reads ETGVTQSPTHLIKTRGQQVTLRCSSQSGHNTVSWYQQALGQGPQFIFQYYREEENGRGNFPPRFSGLQFPNYSSELNVNALELDDSALYLCASSLGTRGYNEQFFGPGTRLTVL.

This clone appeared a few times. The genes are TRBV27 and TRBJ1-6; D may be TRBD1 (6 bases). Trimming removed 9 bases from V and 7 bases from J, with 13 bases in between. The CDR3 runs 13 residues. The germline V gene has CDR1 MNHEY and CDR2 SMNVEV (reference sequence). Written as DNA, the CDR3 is TGTGCCAGTCGTAGGACAGCGAATTCACCCCTCCACTTT. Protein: CASRRTANSPLHF.

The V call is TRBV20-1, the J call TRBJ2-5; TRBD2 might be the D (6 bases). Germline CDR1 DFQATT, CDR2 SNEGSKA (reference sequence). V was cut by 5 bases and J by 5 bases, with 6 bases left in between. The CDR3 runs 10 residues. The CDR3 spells CSAGRETQYF. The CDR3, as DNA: TGCAGTGCTGGGAGGGAGACCCAGTACTTC.

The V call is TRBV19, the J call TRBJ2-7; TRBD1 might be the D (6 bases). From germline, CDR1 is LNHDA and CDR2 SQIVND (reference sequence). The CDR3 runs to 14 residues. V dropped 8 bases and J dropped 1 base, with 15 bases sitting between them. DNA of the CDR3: TGTGCCAGTGGTGACAGGAAGGGTTCCTACGAGCAGTACTTC. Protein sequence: CASGDRKGSYEQYF.

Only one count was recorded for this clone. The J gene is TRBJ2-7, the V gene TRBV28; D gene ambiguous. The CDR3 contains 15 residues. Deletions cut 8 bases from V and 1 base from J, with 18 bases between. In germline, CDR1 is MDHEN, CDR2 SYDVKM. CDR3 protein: CASSTPPPASYEQYF. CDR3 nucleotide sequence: TGTGCCAGCTCTACCCCTCCCCCCGCTTCCTACGAGCAGTACTTC.

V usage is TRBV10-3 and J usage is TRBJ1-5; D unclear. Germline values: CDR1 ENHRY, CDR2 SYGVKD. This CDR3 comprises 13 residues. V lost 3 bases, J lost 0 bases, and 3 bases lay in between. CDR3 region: CAISEYSNQPQHF. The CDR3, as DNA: TGTGCCATCAGTGAATATAGCAATCAGCCCCAGCATTTT.

CDR3 in DNA: TGTGCCAGCAGCTTAGATAACAGGGGGAACTATGGCTACACCTTC. Translation: CASSLDNRGNYGYTF. The gene calls are TRBV11-2 and TRBJ1-2; 8 bases line up with TRBD1. After removal of 0 bases from V and 2 bases from J, the junction contained 2 bases not matched to a gene. Looked up from germline, CDR1 is SGHAT and CDR2 is FQNNGV. This CDR3 has 15 residues.

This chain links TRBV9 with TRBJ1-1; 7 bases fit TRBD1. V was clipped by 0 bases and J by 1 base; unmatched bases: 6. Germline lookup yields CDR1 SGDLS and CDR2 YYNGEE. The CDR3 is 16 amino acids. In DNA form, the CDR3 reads TGTGCCAGCAGCGTAGGGGACAGATTCCCGAACACTGAAGCTTTCTTT. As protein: CASSVGDRFPNTEAFF.

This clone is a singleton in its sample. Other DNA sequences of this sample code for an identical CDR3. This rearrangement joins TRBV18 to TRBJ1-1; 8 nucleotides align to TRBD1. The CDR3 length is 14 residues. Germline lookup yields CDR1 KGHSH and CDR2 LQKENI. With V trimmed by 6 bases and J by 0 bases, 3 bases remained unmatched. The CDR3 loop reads CASSRDRLNTEAFF. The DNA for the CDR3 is TGTGCCAGCTCCCGGGACAGGCTGAACACTGAAGCTTTCTTT.

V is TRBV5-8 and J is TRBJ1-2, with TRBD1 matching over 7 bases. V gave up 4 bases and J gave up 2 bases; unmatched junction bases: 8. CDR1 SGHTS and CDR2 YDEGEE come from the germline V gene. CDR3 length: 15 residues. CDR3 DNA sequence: TGTGCCAGCAGCCCTAACGACAGGGACAACTATGGCTACACCTTC. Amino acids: CASSPNDRDNYGYTF.

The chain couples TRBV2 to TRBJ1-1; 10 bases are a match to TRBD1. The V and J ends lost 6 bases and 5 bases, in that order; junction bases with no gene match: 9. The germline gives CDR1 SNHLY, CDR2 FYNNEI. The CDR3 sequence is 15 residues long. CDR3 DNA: TGTGCCAGCAGGAGACAGGGGGCGCGGTATACTGAAGCTTTCTTT. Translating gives CASRRQGARYTEAFF. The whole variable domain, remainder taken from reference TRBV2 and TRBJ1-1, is EPEVTQTPSHQVTQMGQEVILRCVPISNHLYFYWYRQILGQKVEFLVSFYNNEISEKSEIFDDQFSVERPDGSNFTLKIRSTKLEDSAMYFCASRRQGARYTEAFFGQGTRLTVV.

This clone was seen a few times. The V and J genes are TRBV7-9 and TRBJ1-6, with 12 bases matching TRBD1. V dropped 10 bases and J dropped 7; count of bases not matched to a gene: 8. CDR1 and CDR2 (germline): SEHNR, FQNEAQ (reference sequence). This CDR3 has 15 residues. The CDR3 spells CATPGQGAPNSPLHF. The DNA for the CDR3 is TGTGCCACACCGGGACAGGGGGCGCCGAATTCACCCCTCCACTTT.

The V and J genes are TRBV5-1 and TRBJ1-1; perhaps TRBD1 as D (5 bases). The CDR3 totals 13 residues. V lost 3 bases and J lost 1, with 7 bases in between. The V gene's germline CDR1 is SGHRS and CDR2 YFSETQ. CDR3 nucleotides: TGCGCCAGCAGCTGGGGGGAGAACACTGAAGCTTTCTTT. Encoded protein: CASSWGENTEAFF.

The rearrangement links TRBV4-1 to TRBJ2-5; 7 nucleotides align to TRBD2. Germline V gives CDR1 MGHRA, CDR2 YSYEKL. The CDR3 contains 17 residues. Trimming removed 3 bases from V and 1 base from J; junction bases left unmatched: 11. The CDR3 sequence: CASSQAPPRGSQETQYF. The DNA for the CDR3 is TGCGCCAGCAGCCAGGCCCCGCCGCGGGGGAGCCAAGAGACCCAGTACTTC.

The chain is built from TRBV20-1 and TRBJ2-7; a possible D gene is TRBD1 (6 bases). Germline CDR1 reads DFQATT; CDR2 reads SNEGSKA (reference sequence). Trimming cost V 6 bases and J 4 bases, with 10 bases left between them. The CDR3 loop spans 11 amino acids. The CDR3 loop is CSALQGYEQYF. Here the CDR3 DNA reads TGCAGTGCCCTTCAGGGGTACGAGCAGTACTTC.

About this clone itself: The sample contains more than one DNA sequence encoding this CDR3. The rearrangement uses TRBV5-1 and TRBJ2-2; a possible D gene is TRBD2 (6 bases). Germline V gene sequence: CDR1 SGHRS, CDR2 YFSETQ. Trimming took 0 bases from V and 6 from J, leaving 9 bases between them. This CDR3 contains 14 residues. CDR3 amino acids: CASSLAGGSGELFF. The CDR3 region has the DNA TGCGCCAGCAGCTTGGCCGGGGGATCCGGGGAGCTGTTTTTT.

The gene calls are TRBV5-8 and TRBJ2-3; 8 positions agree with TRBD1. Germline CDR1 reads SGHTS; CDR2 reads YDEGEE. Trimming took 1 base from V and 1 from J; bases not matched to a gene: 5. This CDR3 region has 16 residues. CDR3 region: CASSLPGQARTDTQYF. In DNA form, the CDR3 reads TGTGCCAGCAGCTTGCCGGGACAGGCCCGCACAGATACGCAGTATTTT.

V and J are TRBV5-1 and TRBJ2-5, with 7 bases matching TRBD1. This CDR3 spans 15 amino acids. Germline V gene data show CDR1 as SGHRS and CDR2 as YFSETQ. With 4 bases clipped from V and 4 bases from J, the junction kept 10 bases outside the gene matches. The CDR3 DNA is TGCGCCAGCAGCCTTAGACAGGGAGCGGTAGAGACCCAGTACTTC. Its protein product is CASSLRQGAVETQYF. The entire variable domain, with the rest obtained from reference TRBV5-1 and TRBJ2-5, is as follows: KAGVTQTPRYLIKTRGQQVTLSCSPISGHRSVSWYQQTPGQGLQFLFEYFSETQRNKGNFPGRFSGRQFSNSRSEMNVSTLELGDSALYLCASSLRQGAVETQYFGPGTRLLVL.

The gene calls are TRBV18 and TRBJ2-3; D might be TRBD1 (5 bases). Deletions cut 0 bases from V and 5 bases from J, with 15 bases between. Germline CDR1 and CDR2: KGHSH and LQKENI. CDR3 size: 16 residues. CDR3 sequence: CASSPPGHSRGDTQYF. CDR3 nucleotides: TGTGCCAGCTCACCACCTGGACACTCGAGAGGAGATACGCAGTATTTT.

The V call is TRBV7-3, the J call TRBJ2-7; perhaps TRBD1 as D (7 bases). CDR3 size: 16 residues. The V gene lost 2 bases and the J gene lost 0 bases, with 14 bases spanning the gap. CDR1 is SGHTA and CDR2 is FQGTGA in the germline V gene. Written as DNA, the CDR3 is TGTGCCAGCAGCTTAGGTGGGCAGGGGGGCTCCTACGAGCAGTACTTC. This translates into CASSLGGQGGSYEQYF.